The T cell receptor (beta chain) under discussion was sequenced for a study of a mutant IDH1 vaccine in newly diagnosed glioma. As for the study in general: Beginning 4-6 weeks after radiotherapy alone, or with temozolomide cycles, vaccination took place. The therapy given earlier, which was standard therapy, consisted of radiotherapy, temozolomide, or both, and most of the patients received both. Visit V12 was scheduled at week 35 and visit V13 at week 47.

About this clone itself: Its cognate antigen is unknown.

The sample's time point: week 35, safety follow-up. Each dose of the vaccine consisted of 300 ug of mutant IDH1 20-mer peptide, with topical imiquimod. Donor tumors were new WHO grade 3 or 4 IDH1-mutant, ATRX-lost astrocytomas. Sequencing used immunoSEQ multiplex PCR; TCRdb keeps in-frame clones, though not all of them. The sample carries tens of thousands of clones, about three quarters recorded once. V was trimmed by 1 base and J by 4 bases, leaving 14 bases between them. Germline assignment: CDR1 SNHLY and CDR2 FYNNEI. The CDR3 runs 16 residues. The origin of this receptor is a man between 35 and 55 years old with glioma. The input for sequencing was PBMCs, taken from a glioma patient whose treatment included an IDH1 peptide vaccine. The rearrangement joins TRBV2 to TRBJ1-3, with TRBD1 as a possible D gene (5 bases). This chain's CDR3 is CASSEGTRTSGNTIYF. CDR3 bases: TGTGCCAGCAGTGAAGGGACAAGAACTTCGGGAAACACCATATATTTT.